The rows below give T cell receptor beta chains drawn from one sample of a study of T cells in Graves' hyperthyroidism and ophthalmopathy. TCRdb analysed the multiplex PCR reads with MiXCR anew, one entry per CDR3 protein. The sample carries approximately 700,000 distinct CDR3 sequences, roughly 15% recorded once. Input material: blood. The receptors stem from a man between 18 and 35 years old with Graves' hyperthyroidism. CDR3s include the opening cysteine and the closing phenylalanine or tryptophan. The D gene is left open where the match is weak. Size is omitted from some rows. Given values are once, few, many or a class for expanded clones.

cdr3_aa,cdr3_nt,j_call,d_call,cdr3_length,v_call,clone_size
CASSLGTLAGGRADEQYF,TGTGCCAGCAGCTTAGGAACCCTAGCGGGAGGTAGGGCCGACGAGCAGTACTTC,TRBJ2-7,TRBD2,18,TRBV11-2,many
CSATQRDPLYNEQFF,TGCAGTGCTACTCAGCGGGATCCCCTTTACAATGAGCAGTTCTTC,TRBJ2-1,TRBD2,15,TRBV20-1,-
CASSLLSAPGVSTDTQYF,TGTGCCAGCAGTTTGTTATCGGCTCCCGGGGTGAGCACAGATACGCAGTATTTT,TRBJ2-3,-,18,TRBV27,many
CASSLDEYNEQFF,TGTGCCAGCAGCTTAGACGAGTACAATGAGCAGTTCTTC,TRBJ2-1,-,13,TRBV7-9,many
CASSSSGVNTEAFF,TGTGCCAGCTCGAGCTCAGGGGTTAACACTGAAGCTTTCTTT,TRBJ1-1,-,14,TRBV18,many
CASSYGQRQGHEQYF,TGTGCCAGCAGTTATGGGCAACGACAGGGTCACGAGCAGTACTTC,TRBJ2-7,TRBD1,15,TRBV6-2/TRBV6-3,many
CAWRGRGAPETQYF,TGTGCCTGGAGGGGTCGGGGGGCGCCGGAGACCCAGTACTTC,TRBJ2-5,-,14,TRBV30,-
CASSYSQNNEQFF,TGTGCCAGCAGTTACTCACAGAACAATGAGCAGTTCTTC,TRBJ2-1,-,13,TRBV6-6,many
CASSLSQGAIQYF,TGTGCCAGCAGCCTAAGCCAGGGAGCCATTCAGTACTTC,TRBJ2-4,-,13,TRBV7-3,few
CASSPGTWTGELFF,TGTGCCAGCAGCCCCGGGACCTGGACCGGGGAGCTGTTTTTT,TRBJ2-2,-,14,TRBV3-1,-
CASSLQTGPYEQYF,TGTGCCAGCAGTTTACAGACAGGGCCCTACGAGCAGTACTTC,TRBJ2-7,TRBD1,14,TRBV27,few
CASSFLPGRGPSGANVLTF,TGTGCCAGCAGTTTCCTTCCGGGACGCGGCCCCTCTGGGGCCAACGTCCTGACTTTC,TRBJ2-6,-,19,TRBV27,-
CAILLGHEQFF,TGTGCCATTTTACTGGGGCATGAGCAGTTCTTC,TRBJ2-1,-,11,TRBV7-9,-
CASSVGVHRADTIYF,TGTGCCAGCAGCGTAGGGGTTCACCGAGCGGACACCATATATTTT,TRBJ1-3,-,15,TRBV9,few
CSARDPLTDTQYF,TGCAGTGCTAGAGATCCACTTACAGATACGCAGTATTTT,TRBJ2-3,-,13,TRBV20-1,few
CASKGQGTGTGELFF,TGTGCCAGCAAAGGACAGGGAACGGGCACCGGGGAGCTGTTTTTT,TRBJ2-2,TRBD1,15,TRBV7-9,-
CASSPKTGGLDSTDTQYF,TGTGCCAGCAGCCCTAAGACAGGAGGGCTGGATAGCACAGATACGCAGTATTTT,TRBJ2-3,-,18,TRBV7-3,-
CSALSSGRAKEQYF,TGCAGTGCCCTTTCCAGCGGGAGGGCCAAGGAGCAGTACTTC,TRBJ2-7,TRBD2,14,TRBV20-1,many
CASSIGGTSSFGTQYF,TGTGCCAGTAGTATAGGAGGGACTAGCAGCTTTGGGACCCAGTACTTC,TRBJ2-5,TRBD2,16,TRBV19,-
CSARVRTGNYGYTF,TGCAGTGCCAGGGTCCGGACAGGGAACTATGGCTACACCTTC,TRBJ1-2,TRBD1,14,TRBV20-1,few
CASSDRVVSNTEAFF,TGTGCCAGCAGTGATAGAGTAGTATCGAACACTGAAGCTTTCTTT,TRBJ1-1,-,15,TRBV6-1,-
CATSRVPDRDNTGELFF,TGTGCCACCAGCAGAGTTCCGGACAGGGATAACACCGGGGAGCTGTTTTTT,TRBJ2-2,TRBD1,17,TRBV15,-
CASSPPSGGRDTQYF,TGTGCCAGCTCACCCCCGTCAGGGGGGCGGGATACGCAGTATTTT,TRBJ2-3,-,15,TRBV18,many
CASTNLGGEDYEQYF,TGTGCCAGCACCAACCTAGGGGGGGAGGACTACGAGCAGTACTTC,TRBJ2-7,-,15,TRBV6-2/TRBV6-3,-
CASSLAGTGSYNEQFF,TGTGCCAGCAGCTTAGCCGGGACAGGGAGTTACAATGAGCAGTTCTTC,TRBJ2-1,TRBD1,16,TRBV7-3,-
CASSWDHIQYF,TGTGCCAGCAGTTGGGACCACATTCAGTACTTC,TRBJ2-4,-,11,TRBV12-3/TRBV12-4,many
CASSLESLGARYEQYF,TGTGCCAGCAGCTTAGAGTCGTTGGGGGCTCGCTACGAGCAGTACTTC,TRBJ2-7,-,16,TRBV11-2,many
CSVEGGTATSYEQYF,TGCAGCGTTGAAGGCGGCACCGCGACCTCCTACGAGCAGTACTTC,TRBJ2-7,-,15,TRBV29-1,-
CASSPLAGANEQFF,TGTGCCAGCAGTCCACTAGCGGGAGCCAATGAGCAGTTCTTC,TRBJ2-1,TRBD2,14,TRBV28,-
CSVVVRGGNGQFF,TGCAGCGTTGTGGTCAGGGGGGGCAATGGGCAGTTCTTC,TRBJ2-1,-,13,TRBV29-1,-
CASSFPAEGTNEQFF,TGTGCCAGCAGTTTCCCCGCGGAGGGGACGAATGAGCAGTTCTTC,TRBJ2-1,-,15,TRBV27,few
CASSFATGAWRGANVLTF,TGTGCCAGCAGCTTCGCGACAGGGGCCTGGAGAGGAGCCAACGTCCTGACTTTC,TRBJ2-6,TRBD1,18,TRBV5-5,-
CASSQAGGSSGNTIYF,TGTGCCAGCAGCCAAGCCGGGGGGAGCTCTGGAAACACCATATATTTT,TRBJ1-3,-,16,TRBV2,many
CASSYSGTSYEQYF,TGTGCCAGCAGTTACTCCGGCACCTCCTACGAGCAGTACTTC,TRBJ2-7,-,14,TRBV6-5,few
CAGKGSGPSDEQFF,TGTGCCGGCAAGGGTAGCGGACCCTCGGATGAGCAGTTCTTC,TRBJ2-1,-,14,TRBV12-3/TRBV12-4,few
CASSSPWQTWAPGNTIYF,TGTGCCAGCAGTTCCCCGTGGCAGACCTGGGCCCCTGGAAACACCATATATTTT,TRBJ1-3,-,18,TRBV28,-
CASSLLLRISDSPLHF,TGTGCCAGCAGCTTACTCCTCAGGATTTCGGATTCACCCCTCCACTTT,TRBJ1-6,-,16,TRBV11-2,many
CASSLTVHEQYF,TGTGCCAGCAGCTTAACGGTCCACGAGCAGTACTTC,TRBJ2-7,-,12,TRBV11-2,few